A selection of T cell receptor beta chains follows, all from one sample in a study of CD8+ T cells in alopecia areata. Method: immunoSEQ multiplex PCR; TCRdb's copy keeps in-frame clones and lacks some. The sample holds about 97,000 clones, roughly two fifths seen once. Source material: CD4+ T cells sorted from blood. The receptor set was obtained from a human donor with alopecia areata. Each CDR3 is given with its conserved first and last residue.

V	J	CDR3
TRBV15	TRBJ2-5	CATSRDNQKQETQYF
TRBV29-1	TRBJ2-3	CSVRGGGTQYF
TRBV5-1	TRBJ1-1	CASSLGGNTEAFF
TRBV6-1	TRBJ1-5	CASVEVWTQPQHF
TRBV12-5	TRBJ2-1	CASGFERGNEQFF
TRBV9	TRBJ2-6	CASSASGANVLTF
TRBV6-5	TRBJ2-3	CASSYSSADTDTQYF
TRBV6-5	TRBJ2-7	CASSPRGSEQYF
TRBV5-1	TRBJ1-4	CASSPETSMREKLFF
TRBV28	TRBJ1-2	CASSLNPGTVSGYTF
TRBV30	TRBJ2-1	CAWRLSGQGRDEQFF
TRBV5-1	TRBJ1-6	CASSPEANSPLHF
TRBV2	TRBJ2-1	CASTRIGTYNEQFF
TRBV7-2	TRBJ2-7	CASSLITRYEQYF
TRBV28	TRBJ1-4	CASSLDREEKLFF
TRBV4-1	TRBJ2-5	CASSQENRQETQYF
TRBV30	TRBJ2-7	CAWSRRLAVDYEQYF
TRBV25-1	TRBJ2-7	CASSGRGAYEQYF
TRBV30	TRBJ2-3	CAWSLTGEGTDTQYF
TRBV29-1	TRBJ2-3	CSVEDLTVLAGTQYF
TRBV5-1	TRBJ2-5	CASSTSRGSQETQYF
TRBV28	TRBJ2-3	CASSLAGGPDTQYF
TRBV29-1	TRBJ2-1	CSVRLLAGAEQFF
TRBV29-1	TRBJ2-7	CSVYQTSYEQYF
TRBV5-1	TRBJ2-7	CASSLLGLTYEQYF
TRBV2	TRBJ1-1	CARGGQGRTEAFF
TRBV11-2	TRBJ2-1	CASSLLMTSGRQFF
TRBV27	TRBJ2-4	CASSPRDPRDIQYF
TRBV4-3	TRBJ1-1	CASSQRTGDPEAFF
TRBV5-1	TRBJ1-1	CASSGHGNTEAFF
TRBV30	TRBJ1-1	CAWIVWGQEAEAFF
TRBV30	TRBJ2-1	CAWRRRLAGGGHEQFF
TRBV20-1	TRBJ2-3	CSASRTDTQYF
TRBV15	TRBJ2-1	CATSRVGVSYNEQFF